This T cell receptor beta chain was identified during a study of blood T cell repertoires in COVID-19. The wider study: The study drew acute and convalescent COVID-19 samples from the United States, Italy and Spain. PBMCs, B-cell-depleted T cells, or T cells provided the cDNA or gDNA that made up the material.

Assay used: immunoSEQ multiplex PCR; TCRdb lists only in-frame clones, some missing. The sample lists 290,000 or so clones; roughly 90% were seen once. In this sample, this clone turned up a few times. The study recruited people aged about 18 to 90 years across approximately 25 US areas. Categorization into cohorts depended on clinical history that participants reported. The CDR3 has 10 amino acids. CDR1 and CDR2 (germline): MRHNA, SNTAGT. The V gene lost 6 bases and the J gene lost 9 bases, with 8 bases spanning the gap. The sequencing sample was made of PBMCs or T cells enriched from blood (not recorded which). The clonotype originates from a woman between 18 and 29 years old with acute COVID-19. The chain recombines TRBV6-4 with TRBJ1-1; D call uncertain. CDR3 DNA: TGTGCCAGCAGGCTTCACAAAGCTTTCTTT. It encodes CASRLHKAFF.